The 15 T cell receptor beta chains below all came from one sample that was sequenced in a study of cytomegalovirus exposure and HLA in healthy donors. Assay: immunoSEQ multiplex PCR; the TCRdb copy retains only in-frame clones and omits some. The sample lists about 120,000 clones; around nine tenths were seen once. The specimen was PBMCs. These receptors were taken from a man aged 18 to 29 in good health and CMV-seropositive.

The chain couples TRBV27 to TRBJ1-1; TRBD1 matches 7 bases. This CDR3 is 16 amino acids long. V dropped 6 bases and J dropped 4; count of bases not matched to a gene: 14. Germline lookup yields CDR1 MNHEY and CDR2 SMNVEV (reference sequence). The CDR3 coding sequence is TGTGCCAGCAGCCGATCCCCCGGGACAGTAGGCACTGAAGCTTTCTTT. It codes for CASSRSPGTVGTEAFF.

V gene TRBV5-1 combines with J gene TRBJ1-3, with D uncertain. CDR1 is SGHRS, CDR2 YFSETQ, per germline. V was pared by 0 bases and J by 4 bases, with 5 bases between. This CDR3 is built from 13 residues. The CDR3 DNA is TGCGCCAGCAGCTTGGTAGCGGGAAACACCATATATTTT. Protein sequence: CASSLVAGNTIYF.

The V call is TRBV6-1, the J call TRBJ2-7; maybe TRBD2 (5 bases). This CDR3 is 12 amino acids long. V was cut by 8 bases and J by 0 bases, with 8 bases left in between. Germline CDR1 is MNHNS and CDR2 is SASEGT. This CDR3 reads CASEGDSYEQYF. The CDR3 DNA reads TGTGCCAGCGAGGGAGACTCCTACGAGCAGTACTTC.

The rearrangement links TRBV18 to TRBJ1-1, with unresolved D. V lost 0 bases and J lost 4, with 9 bases in between. This CDR3 comprises 14 residues. CDR1 is KGHSH and CDR2 is LQKENI in the germline V gene. The CDR3 sequence: CASSPPQFSTEAFF. In DNA form, the CDR3 reads TGTGCCAGCTCACCACCCCAATTTTCCACTGAAGCTTTCTTT.

The chain couples TRBV25-1 to TRBJ1-4; no firm D call. The CDR3 has 12 residues. The V and J ends lost 3 bases and 8 bases respectively, with 7 bases between them. Germline V gives CDR1 MGHDK, CDR2 SYGVNS. Here the CDR3 DNA reads TGTGCCAGCAGTGATCCCTTCGAAAAACTGTTTTTT. As protein: CASSDPFEKLFF. Variable domain in full (rest from reference TRBV25-1 and TRBJ1-4): EADIYQTPRYLVIGTGKKITLECSQTMGHDKMYWYQQDPGMELHLIHYSYGVNSTEKGDLSSESTVSRIRTEHFPLTLESARPSHTSQYLCASSDPFEKLFFGSGTQLSVL.

V gene TRBV28 combines with J gene TRBJ2-7, with TRBD1 matching 10 bases. This CDR3 is built from 15 residues. Germline values: CDR1 MDHEN, CDR2 SYDVKM. J was trimmed by 7 bases and V by 7 bases; bases with no gene match: 13. CDR3 region: CASMKGTGATTEQYF. CDR3 coding DNA: TGTGCCAGCATGAAAGGGACAGGGGCCACTACGGAGCAGTACTTC. Based on the CDR3 plus reference TRBV28 and TRBJ2-7, the full variable domain is DVKVTQSSRYLVKRTGEKVFLECVQDMDHENMFWYRQDPGLGLRLIYFSYDVKMKEKGDIPEGYSVSREKKERFSLILESASTNQTSMYLCASMKGTGATTEQYFGPGTRLTVT.

The chain carries TRBV7-2 and TRBJ1-1; D perhaps matches TRBD1 (6 bases). From germline, CDR1 is SGHTA and CDR2 FQGNSA. This CDR3 region has 17 residues. V was cut by 4 bases and J by 2 bases, with 20 bases left in between. The CDR3, as DNA: TGTGCCAGCAGCTCCAGAATGGCCAGGGGCCTTAACACTGAAGCTTTCTTT. This gives the protein CASSSRMARGLNTEAFF.

CDR3 loop: CASSPRVGLPQHF. CDR3 bases: TGTGCCAGCAGCCCCCGCGTTGGGCTTCCCCAGCATTTT. The gene calls are TRBV6-4 and TRBJ1-5; D unclear. Germline-derived CDR1 and CDR2 are MRHNA and SNTAGT. V gave up 6 bases and J gave up 10 bases, with 16 bases separating them. The length of the CDR3 is 13 residues.

The V and J genes are TRBV7-9 and TRBJ2-4; possibly TRBD2 for D (6 bases). With 2 bases removed from V and 2 bases from J, the gap between germline ends came to 16 bases. This CDR3 contains 17 residues. The V gene's germline CDR1 is SEHNR and CDR2 FQNEAQ (reference sequence). The DNA of the CDR3 is TGTGCCAGCAGCTTATCGGAGGGAAAAATATCCAAAAACATTCAGTACTTC. Residues: CASSLSEGKISKNIQYF.

The chain joins TRBV5-4 to TRBJ1-1, with D possibly matching TRBD1 (5 bases). Per the germline V gene, CDR1 is SGHNT and CDR2 is YYREEE (reference sequence). This CDR3 spans 17 amino acids. V shed 1 base and J shed 0 bases, with 16 bases lying between them. The DNA for the CDR3 is TGTGCCAGCAGCTTGCCCGGGGGTTCAGTTATGAACACTGAAGCTTTCTTT. Protein product: CASSLPGGSVMNTEAFF.

The genes are TRBV28 and TRBJ2-1, with 10 bases aligning to TRBD1. V shed 5 bases and J 2 bases; nucleotides not matched to a gene: 6. The CDR3 sequence is 16 residues long. CDR1 is MDHEN and CDR2 is SYDVKM in the germline V gene. As DNA, the CDR3 is TGTGCCAGCAGTCTACGACAGGGGGCCCCCTACAATGAGCAGTTCTTC. This codes for CASSLRQGAPYNEQFF.

This clone has a count of ten or more. This rearrangement joins TRBV7-2 to TRBJ2-2; D gene unclear. The CDR3 is made up of 14 amino acids. The V and J ends lost 4 bases and 4 bases respectively, with 10 bases between them. CDR1 and CDR2 from the germline V gene are SGHTA and FQGNSA. The CDR3 DNA sequence: TGTGCCAGCAGCTCGGAGCCCTCCACCGGGGAGCTGTTTTTT. Translation: CASSSEPSTGELFF.

This chain uses TRBV7-9 with TRBJ1-3; no clear D gene. V was pared by 7 bases and J by 3 bases, with 22 bases between. Germline values: CDR1 SEHNR, CDR2 FQNEAQ (reference sequence). This CDR3 is 17 amino acids long. CDR3 residues: CASTSDPAGTNGNTIYF. Written as DNA, the CDR3 is TGTGCCAGCACCTCTGACCCCGCGGGTACAAATGGAAACACCATATATTTT. Full variable domain (outside the CDR3, taken from reference TRBV7-9 and TRBJ1-3): DTGVSQNPRHKITKRGQNVTFRCDPISEHNRLYWYRQTLGQGPEFLTYFQNEAQLEKSRLLSDRFSAERPKGSFSTLEIQRTEQGDSAMYLCASTSDPAGTNGNTIYFGEGSWLTVV.

The genes are TRBV5-1 and TRBJ2-2; TRBD2 aligns across 7 bases. The CDR3 sequence is 15 residues long. V was clipped by 3 bases and J by 0 bases; unmatched bases: 2. The V gene's germline CDR1 is SGHRS and CDR2 YFSETQ. The CDR3 DNA reads as TGCGCCAGCAGCTACGGGACTACGAACACCGGGGAGCTGTTTTTT. Protein product: CASSYGTTNTGELFF.

CDR3 region: CASSLVGGSYEQYF. The DNA of the CDR3 is TGTGCCAGCAGTTTGGTGGGGGGTTCCTACGAGCAGTACTTC. The rearrangement links TRBV6-5 to TRBJ2-7; D may be TRBD2 (6 bases). Germline V gene sequence: CDR1 MNHEY, CDR2 SVGAGI. The CDR3 contains 14 residues. Trimming pared 4 bases from V and 1 base from J, leaving 11 bases between.